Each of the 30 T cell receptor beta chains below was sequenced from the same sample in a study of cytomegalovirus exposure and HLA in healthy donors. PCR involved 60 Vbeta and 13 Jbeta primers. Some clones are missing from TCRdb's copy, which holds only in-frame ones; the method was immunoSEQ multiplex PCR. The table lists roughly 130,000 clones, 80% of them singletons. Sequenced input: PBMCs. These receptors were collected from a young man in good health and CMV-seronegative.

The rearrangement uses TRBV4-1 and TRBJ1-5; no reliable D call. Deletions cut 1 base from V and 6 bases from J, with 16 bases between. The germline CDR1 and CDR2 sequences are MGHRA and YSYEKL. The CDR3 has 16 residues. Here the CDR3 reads CASSQAAHIPGQPQHF. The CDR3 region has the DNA TGCGCCAGCAGCCAAGCGGCGCATATCCCGGGTCAGCCCCAGCATTTT.

CDR3 coding DNA: TGTGCCAGCAGTGGACCTAGCGGGAGTATAACCGGGGAGCTGTTTTTT. Its translation: CASSGPSGSITGELFF. This chain connects TRBV28 to TRBJ2-2; 10 bases align to TRBD2. The germline CDR1 and CDR2 sequences are MDHEN and SYDVKM. The CDR3 covers 16 residues. Unmatched junction bases numbered 8, after V lost 5 bases and J lost 5 bases.

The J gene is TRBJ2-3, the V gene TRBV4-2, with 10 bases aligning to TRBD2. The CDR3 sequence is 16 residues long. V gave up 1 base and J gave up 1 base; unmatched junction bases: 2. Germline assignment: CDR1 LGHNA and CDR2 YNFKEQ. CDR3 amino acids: CASSQVSGRGTDTQYF. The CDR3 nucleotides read TGTGCCAGCAGCCAAGTCAGCGGGAGGGGCACAGATACGCAGTATTTT.

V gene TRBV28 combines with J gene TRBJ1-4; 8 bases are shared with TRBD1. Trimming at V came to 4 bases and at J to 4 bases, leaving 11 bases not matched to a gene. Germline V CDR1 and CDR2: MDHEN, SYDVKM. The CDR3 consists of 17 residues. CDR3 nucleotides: TGTGCCAGCAGTTCCCGCTTTGACAGGGGCGTTAATGAAAAACTGTTTTTT. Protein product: CASSSRFDRGVNEKLFF.

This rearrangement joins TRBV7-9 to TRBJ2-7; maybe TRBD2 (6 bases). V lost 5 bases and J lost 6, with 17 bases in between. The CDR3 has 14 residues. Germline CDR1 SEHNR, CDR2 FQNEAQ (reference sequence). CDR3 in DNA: TGTGCCAGCAGCGGTAGGGAGGCAGACGGCGAGCAGTACTTC. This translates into CASSGREADGEQYF.

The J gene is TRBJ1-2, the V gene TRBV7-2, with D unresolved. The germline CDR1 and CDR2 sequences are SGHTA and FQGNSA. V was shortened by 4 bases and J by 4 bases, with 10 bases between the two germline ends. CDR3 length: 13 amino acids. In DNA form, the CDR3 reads TGTGCCAGCAGCTCGACGGGGTTCTATGGCTACACCTTC. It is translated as CASSSTGFYGYTF.

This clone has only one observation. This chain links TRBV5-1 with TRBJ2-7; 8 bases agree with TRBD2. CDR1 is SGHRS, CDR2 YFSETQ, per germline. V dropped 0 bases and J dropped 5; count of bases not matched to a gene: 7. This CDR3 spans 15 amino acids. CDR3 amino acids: CASSLVPGGPNEQYF. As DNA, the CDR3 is TGCGCCAGCAGCTTGGTTCCGGGAGGGCCGAACGAGCAGTACTTC.

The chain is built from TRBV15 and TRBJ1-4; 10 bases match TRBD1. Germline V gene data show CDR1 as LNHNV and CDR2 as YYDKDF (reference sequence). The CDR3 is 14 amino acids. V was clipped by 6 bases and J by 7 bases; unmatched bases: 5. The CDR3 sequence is CATSPGQGTEKLFF. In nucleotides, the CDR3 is TGTGCCACCAGTCCGGGACAGGGGACTGAAAAACTGTTTTTT.

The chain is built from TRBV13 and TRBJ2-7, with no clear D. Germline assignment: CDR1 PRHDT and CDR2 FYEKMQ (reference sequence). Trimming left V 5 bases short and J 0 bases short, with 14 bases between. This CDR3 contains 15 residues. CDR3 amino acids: CASSPGWAPSYEQYF. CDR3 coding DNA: TGTGCCAGCAGCCCTGGGTGGGCACCCTCCTACGAGCAGTACTTC.

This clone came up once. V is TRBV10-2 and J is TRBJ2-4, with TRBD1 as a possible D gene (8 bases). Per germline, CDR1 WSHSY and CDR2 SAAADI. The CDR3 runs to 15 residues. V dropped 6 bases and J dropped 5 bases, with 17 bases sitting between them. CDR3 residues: CASSDRGGSENIQYF. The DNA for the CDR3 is TGCGCCAGCAGCGACAGGGGAGGGTCGGAAAACATTCAGTACTTC.

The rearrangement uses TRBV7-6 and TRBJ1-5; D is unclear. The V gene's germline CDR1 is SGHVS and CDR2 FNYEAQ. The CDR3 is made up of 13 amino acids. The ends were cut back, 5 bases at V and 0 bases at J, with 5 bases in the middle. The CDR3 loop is CASSVYSNQPQHF. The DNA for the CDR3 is TGTGCCAGCAGCGTCTATAGCAATCAGCCCCAGCATTTT.

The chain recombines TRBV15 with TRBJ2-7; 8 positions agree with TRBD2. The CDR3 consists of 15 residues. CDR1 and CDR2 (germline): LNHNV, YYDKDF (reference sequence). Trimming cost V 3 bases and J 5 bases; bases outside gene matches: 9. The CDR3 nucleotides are TGTGCCACCAGCAGGGGGGCTAGCGGGTTAAACGAGCAGTACTTC. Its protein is CATSRGASGLNEQYF.

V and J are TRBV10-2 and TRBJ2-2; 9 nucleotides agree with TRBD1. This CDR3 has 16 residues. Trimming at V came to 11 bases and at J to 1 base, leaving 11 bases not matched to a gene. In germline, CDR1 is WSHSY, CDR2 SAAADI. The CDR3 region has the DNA TGCGCCTGCCGGGACAGGGCCTATTTGAACACCGGGGAGCTGTTTTTT. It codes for CACRDRAYLNTGELFF.

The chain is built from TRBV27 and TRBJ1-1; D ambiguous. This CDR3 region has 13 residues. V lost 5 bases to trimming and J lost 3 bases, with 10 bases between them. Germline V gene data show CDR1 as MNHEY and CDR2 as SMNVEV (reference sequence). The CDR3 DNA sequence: TGTGCCAGCAGTCCGGTTATTGACACTGAAGCTTTCTTT. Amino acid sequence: CASSPVIDTEAFF.

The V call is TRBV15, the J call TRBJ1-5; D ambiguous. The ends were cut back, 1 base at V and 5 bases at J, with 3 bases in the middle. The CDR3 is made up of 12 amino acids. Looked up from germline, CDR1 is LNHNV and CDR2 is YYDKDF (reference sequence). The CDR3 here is CATSRGDQPQHF. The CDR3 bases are TGTGCCACCAGCAGAGGAGATCAGCCCCAGCATTTT. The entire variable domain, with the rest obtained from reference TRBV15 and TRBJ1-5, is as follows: DAMVIQNPRYQVTQFGKPVTLSCSQTLNHNVMYWYQQKSSQAPKLLFHYYDKDFNNEADTPDNFQSRRPNTSFCFLDIRSPGLGDTAMYLCATSRGDQPQHFGDGTRLSIL.

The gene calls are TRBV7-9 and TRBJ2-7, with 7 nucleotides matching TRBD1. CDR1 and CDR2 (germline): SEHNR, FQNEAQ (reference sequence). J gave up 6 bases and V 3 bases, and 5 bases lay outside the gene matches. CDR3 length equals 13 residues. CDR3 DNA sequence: TGTGCCAGCAGCTTCGATGCAGGGGGCGAGCAGTACTTC. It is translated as CASSFDAGGEQYF.

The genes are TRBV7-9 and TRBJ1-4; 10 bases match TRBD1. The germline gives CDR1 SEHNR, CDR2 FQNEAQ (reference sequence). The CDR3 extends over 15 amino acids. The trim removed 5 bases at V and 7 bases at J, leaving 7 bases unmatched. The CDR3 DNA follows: TGTGCCAGCAGCCAACTCCGGGACAGGGGTGAAAAACTGTTTTTT. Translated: CASSQLRDRGEKLFF.

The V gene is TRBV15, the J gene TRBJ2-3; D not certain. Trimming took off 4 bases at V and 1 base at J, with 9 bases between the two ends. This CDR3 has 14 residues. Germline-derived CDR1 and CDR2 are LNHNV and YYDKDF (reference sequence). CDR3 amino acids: CATSTRFGTDTQYF. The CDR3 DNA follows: TGTGCCACCAGCACTAGATTTGGCACAGATACGCAGTATTTT. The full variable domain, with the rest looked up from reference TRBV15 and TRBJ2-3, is DAMVIQNPRYQVTQFGKPVTLSCSQTLNHNVMYWYQQKSSQAPKLLFHYYDKDFNNEADTPDNFQSRRPNTSFCFLDIRSPGLGDTAMYLCATSTRFGTDTQYFGPGTRLTVL.

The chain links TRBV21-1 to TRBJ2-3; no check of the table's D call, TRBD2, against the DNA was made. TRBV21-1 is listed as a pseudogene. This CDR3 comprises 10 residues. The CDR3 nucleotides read TGTGCCAACGGGACAGATACGCAGTATTTT. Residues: CANGTDTQYF.

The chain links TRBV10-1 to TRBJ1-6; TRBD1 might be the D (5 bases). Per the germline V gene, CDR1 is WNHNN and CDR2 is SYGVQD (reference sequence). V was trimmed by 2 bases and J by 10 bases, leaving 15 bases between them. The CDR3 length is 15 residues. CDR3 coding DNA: TGCGCCAGCAGTGAGGATGGGACTTGGAACTCACCCCTCCACTTT. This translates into CASSEDGTWNSPLHF.

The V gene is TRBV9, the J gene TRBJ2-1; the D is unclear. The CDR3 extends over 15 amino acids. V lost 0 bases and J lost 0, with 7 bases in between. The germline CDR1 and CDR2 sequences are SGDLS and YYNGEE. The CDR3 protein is CASSVDGTSYNEQFF. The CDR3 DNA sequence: TGTGCCAGCAGCGTAGACGGTACCTCCTACAATGAGCAGTTCTTC.

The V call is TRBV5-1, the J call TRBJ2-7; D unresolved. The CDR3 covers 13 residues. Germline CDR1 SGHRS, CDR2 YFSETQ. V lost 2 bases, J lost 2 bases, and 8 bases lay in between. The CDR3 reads CASSFAGAYEQYF. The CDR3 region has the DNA TGCGCCAGCAGCTTTGCCGGAGCCTACGAGCAGTACTTC. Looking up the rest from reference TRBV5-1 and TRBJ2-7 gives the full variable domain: KAGVTQTPRYLIKTRGQQVTLSCSPISGHRSVSWYQQTPGQGLQFLFEYFSETQRNKGNFPGRFSGRQFSNSRSEMNVSTLELGDSALYLCASSFAGAYEQYFGPGTRLTVT.

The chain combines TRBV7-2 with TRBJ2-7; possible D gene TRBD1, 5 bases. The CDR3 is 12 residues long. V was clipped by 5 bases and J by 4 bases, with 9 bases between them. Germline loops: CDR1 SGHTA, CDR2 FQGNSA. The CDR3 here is CASSAQGYEQYF. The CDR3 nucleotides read TGTGCCAGCAGCGCCCAGGGTTACGAGCAGTACTTC.

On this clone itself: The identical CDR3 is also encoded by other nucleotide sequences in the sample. In nucleotides, the CDR3 is TGTGCCAGCAGTTTACAGGGATACGAGCAGTACTTC. This gives the protein CASSLQGYEQYF. V usage is TRBV11-2 and J usage is TRBJ2-7, with D tentatively TRBD1 (6 bases). Trimming took 6 bases from V and 4 from J, leaving 10 bases between them. Per the germline V gene, CDR1 is SGHAT and CDR2 is FQNNGV. CDR3 length: 12 amino acids.

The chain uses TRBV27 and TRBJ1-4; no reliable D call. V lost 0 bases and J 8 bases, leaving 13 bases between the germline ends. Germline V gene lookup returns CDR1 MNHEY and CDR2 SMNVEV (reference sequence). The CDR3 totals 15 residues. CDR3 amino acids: CASSLSPGMGEKLFF. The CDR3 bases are TGTGCCAGCAGTTTATCTCCGGGGATGGGGGAAAAACTGTTTTTT.

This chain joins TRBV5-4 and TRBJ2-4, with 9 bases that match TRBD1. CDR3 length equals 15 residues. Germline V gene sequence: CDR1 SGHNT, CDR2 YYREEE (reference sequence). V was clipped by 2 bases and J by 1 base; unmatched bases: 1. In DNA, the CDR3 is TGTGCCAGCAGCTTCGGACAGGGGGCCAAAAACATTCAGTACTTC. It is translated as CASSFGQGAKNIQYF.

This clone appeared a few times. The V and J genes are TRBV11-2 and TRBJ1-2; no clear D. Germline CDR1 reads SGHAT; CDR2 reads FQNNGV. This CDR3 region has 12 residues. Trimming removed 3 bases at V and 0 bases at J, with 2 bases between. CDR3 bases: TGTGCCAGCAGCTTTACTAACTATGGCTACACCTTC. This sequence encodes CASSFTNYGYTF.

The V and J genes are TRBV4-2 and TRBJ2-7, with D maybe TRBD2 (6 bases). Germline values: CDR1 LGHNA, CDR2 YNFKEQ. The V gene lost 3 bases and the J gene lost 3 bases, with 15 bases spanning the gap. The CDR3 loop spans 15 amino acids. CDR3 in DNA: TGTGCCAGCAGCCAGCCTAGGGGTAGCGGCTACGAGCAGTACTTC. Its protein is CASSQPRGSGYEQYF.

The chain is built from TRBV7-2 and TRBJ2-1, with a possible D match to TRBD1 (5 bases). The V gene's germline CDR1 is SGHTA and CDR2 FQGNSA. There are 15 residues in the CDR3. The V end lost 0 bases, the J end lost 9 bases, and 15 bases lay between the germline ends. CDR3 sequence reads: CASSLAGHLGPEQFF. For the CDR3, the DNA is TGTGCCAGCAGCTTAGCGGGCCACCTGGGGCCTGAGCAGTTCTTC. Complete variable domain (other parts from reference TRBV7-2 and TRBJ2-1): GAGVSQSPSNKVTEKGKDVELRCDPISGHTALYWYRQSLGQGLEFLIYFQGNSAPDKSGLPSDRFSAERTGGSVSTLTIQRTQQEDSAVYLCASSLAGHLGPEQFFGPGTRLTVL.

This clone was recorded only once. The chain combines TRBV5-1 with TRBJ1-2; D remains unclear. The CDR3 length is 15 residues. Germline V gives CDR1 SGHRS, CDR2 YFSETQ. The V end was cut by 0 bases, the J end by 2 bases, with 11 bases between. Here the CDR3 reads CASSLVAAPNYGYTF. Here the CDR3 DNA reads TGCGCCAGCAGCTTGGTGGCAGCGCCCAACTATGGCTACACCTTC.